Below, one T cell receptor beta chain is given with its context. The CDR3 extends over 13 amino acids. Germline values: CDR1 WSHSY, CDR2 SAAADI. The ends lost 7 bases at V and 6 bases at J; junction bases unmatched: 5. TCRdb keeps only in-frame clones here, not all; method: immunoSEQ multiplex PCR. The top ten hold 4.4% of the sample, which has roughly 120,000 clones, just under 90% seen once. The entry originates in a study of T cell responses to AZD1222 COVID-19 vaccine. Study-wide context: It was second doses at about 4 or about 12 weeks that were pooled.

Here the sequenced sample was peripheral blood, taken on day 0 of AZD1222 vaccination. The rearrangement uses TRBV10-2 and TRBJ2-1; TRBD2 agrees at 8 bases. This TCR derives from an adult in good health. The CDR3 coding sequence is TGCGCCAGCAATCGGGGGGGAGGCAATGAGCAGTTCTTC. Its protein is CASNRGGGNEQFF.